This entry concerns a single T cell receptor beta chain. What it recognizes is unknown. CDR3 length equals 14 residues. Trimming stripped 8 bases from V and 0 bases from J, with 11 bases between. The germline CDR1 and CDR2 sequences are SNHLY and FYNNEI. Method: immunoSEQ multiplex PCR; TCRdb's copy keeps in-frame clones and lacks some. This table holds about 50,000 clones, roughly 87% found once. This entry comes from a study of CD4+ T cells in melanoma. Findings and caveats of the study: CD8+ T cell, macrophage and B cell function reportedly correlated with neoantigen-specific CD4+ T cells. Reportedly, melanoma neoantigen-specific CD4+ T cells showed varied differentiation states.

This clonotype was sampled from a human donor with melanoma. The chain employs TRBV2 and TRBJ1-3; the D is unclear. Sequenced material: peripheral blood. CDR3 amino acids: CASLGRDSGNTIYF. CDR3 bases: TGTGCCAGCCTCGGAAGGGACTCTGGAAACACCATATATTTT.